These T cell receptor beta chains were read from a single sample in a study of Ad26.COV2.S vaccination and SARS-CoV-2 variants. The repertoire was sequenced with immunoSEQ multiplex PCR; TCRdb's copy has only in-frame clones and lacks some. The table records about 350,000 clones, about 85% of them present only once. The sample in question was peripheral blood, obtained in a trial of Ad26.COV2.S vaccine versus placebo. The receptors derive from a person between 18 and 65 years old who received the Ad26.COV2.S COVID-19 vaccine or a placebo. The CDR3 runs from the conserved cysteine through the conserved F or W. D genes are given only for firm matches. Clone size appears in some rows only: once, few, many, or a class for an expanded clone.

>NA|TRBV20-1|TRBJ2-1|TRBD1
TGCAGTGCTAGTGGTGACAGGGAGCAGTCCTACAATGAGCAGTTCTTC
CSASGDREQSYNEQFF
>few|TRBV7-9|TRBJ2-7|NA
TGTGCCAGCAGCCCCGCCATCCCCTACGAGCAGTACTTC
CASSPAIPYEQYF
>NA|TRBV6-5|TRBJ1-6|NA
TGTGCCAGCAGTTACTCGAACCTAGGACATAATTCACCCCTCCACTTT
CASSYSNLGHNSPLHF
>NA|TRBV5-4|TRBJ2-7|TRBD2
TGTGCCAGCAGCTTGGAGGGTTCTAGCGGGAGGGCCTACGAGCAGTACTTC
CASSLEGSSGRAYEQYF
>NA|TRBV19|TRBJ2-7|NA
TGTGCCAGTAGTAAGGTAGGGTTCTACGAGCAGTACTTC
CASSKVGFYEQYF
>NA|TRBV20-1|TRBJ1-1|NA
TGCAGTGCTAGAGGGGGGACTGAAGCTTTCTTT
CSARGGTEAFF
>NA|TRBV10-3|TRBJ2-7|TRBD1
TGTGCCATCAGAGGGGACAGGGGGAGCGTCTACGAGCAGTACTTC
CAIRGDRGSVYEQYF
>few|TRBV19|TRBJ1-5|TRBD1
TGTGCCAGTATCCGGACAGGGAATAGCAATCAGCCCCAGCATTTT
CASIRTGNSNQPQHF
>NA|TRBV4-1|TRBJ2-5|NA
TGCGCCAGCAGCCAGGGCGTCCAAGAGACCCAGTACTTC
CASSQGVQETQYF
>once|TRBV6-5|TRBJ1-2|TRBD1
TGTGCCAGCAGTTACGCCGGGACAGGGGTAGCCTATGGCTACACCTTC
CASSYAGTGVAYGYTF
>NA|TRBV5-1|TRBJ1-5|NA
TGCGCCAGCAGCTTGGCTAGTGGGGGTCAGCCCCAGCATTTT
CASSLASGGQPQHF
>NA|TRBV27|TRBJ1-5|NA
TGTGCCAGGCCGTATAGCAATCAGCCCCAGCATTTT
CARPYSNQPQHF
>NA|TRBV29-1|TRBJ1-1|NA
TGCAGCGTTGAAGTGGCAGGGTACAGTGAAGCTTTCTTT
CSVEVAGYSEAFF
>NA|TRBV5-1|TRBJ2-5|NA
TGCGCCAGCAGCTCTCCCGGACTCCAAGAGACCCAGTACTTC
CASSSPGLQETQYF
>NA|TRBV19|TRBJ2-7|TRBD2
TGTGCCAGTACCCCGGGGGGGGGCGAGGTAGGGCACGAGCAGTACTTC
CASTPGGGEVGHEQYF
>NA|TRBV30|TRBJ1-2|NA
TGTGCCTGGAGTGTAACGTGGGGAAAGGAAGGCTACACCTTC
CAWSVTWGKEGYTF
>few|TRBV5-8|TRBJ1-6|TRBD1
TGTGCCAGCAGCCCGAGGACAGGCAAGAATTCACCCCTCCACTTT
CASSPRTGKNSPLHF
>NA|TRBV7-2|TRBJ2-5|NA
TGTGCCAGCAGCTCTAGAGAGACCCAGTACTTC
CASSSRETQYF
>NA|TRBV10-1|TRBJ2-3|NA
TGCGCCAGCAGTGACATGGGGGAGGGCACAGATACGCAGTATTTT
CASSDMGEGTDTQYF
>NA|TRBV2|TRBJ1-1|NA
TGTGCCAGCAGCGAAGACAGCGGCACTGAAGCTTTCTTT
CASSEDSGTEAFF
>once|TRBV4-1|TRBJ2-5|NA
TGCGCCAGCAGCCGAATGATAGGGATTAGTGGGGAAGAGACCCAGTACTTC
CASSRMIGISGEETQYF
>once|TRBV5-1|TRBJ2-7|NA
TGCGCCAGCAGCTTGTCTGACTACCCTCCCTACGAGCAGTACTTC
CASSLSDYPPYEQYF